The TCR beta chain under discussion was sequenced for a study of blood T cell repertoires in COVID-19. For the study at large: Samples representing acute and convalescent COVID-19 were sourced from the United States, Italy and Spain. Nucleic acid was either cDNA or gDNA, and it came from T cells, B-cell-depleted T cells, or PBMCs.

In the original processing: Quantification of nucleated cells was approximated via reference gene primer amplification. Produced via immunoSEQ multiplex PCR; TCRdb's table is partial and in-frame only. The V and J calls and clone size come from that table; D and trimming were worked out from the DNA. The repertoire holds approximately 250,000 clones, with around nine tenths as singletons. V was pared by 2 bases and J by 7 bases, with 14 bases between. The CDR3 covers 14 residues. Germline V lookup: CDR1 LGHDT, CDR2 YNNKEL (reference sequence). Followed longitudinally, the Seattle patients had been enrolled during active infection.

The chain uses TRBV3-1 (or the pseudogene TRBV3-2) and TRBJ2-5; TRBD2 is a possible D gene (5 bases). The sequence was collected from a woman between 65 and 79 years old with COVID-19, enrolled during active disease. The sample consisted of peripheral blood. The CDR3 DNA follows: TGTGCCAGCAGCCAAAAGAGGGCTACGGGGACCCAGTACTTC. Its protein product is CASSQKRATGTQYF.